What follows are 18 T cell receptor beta chains derived from one specimen sequenced in a study of siplizumab effects on memory and regulatory T cells. Clones were read by immunoSEQ multiplex PCR, and TCRdb kept only the in-frame ones, dropping some. The repertoire has about 120,000 clones, roughly 93% of them found once; the top ten carry over 0.15%. Sequenced: non-Treg CD4+ T cells sorted from blood. These receptors originate from a human donor in good health.

V gene TRBV9 combines with J gene TRBJ2-6; D uncertain. The CDR3 spans 13 residues. Germline CDR1 SGDLS, CDR2 YYNGEE. Between the trimmed V and J ends, which lost 5 bases and 1 base, there was a span of 4 bases. CDR3 in amino acids: CASRSSGANVLTF. CDR3 DNA sequence: TGTGCCAGCAGGTCTTCTGGGGCCAACGTCCTGACTTTC. The whole variable domain, remainder taken from reference TRBV9 and TRBJ2-6, is DSGVTQTPKHLITATGQRVTLRCSPRSGDLSVYWYQQSLDQGLQFLIQYYNGEERAKGNILERFSAQQFPDLHSELNLSSLELGDSALYFCASRSSGANVLTFGAGSRLTVL.

The V and J genes are TRBV9 and TRBJ2-3; D gene ambiguous. V dropped 0 bases and J dropped 2 bases, with 7 bases sitting between them. The CDR3 covers 14 residues. Germline V gene lookup returns CDR1 SGDLS and CDR2 YYNGEE. The CDR3 spells CASSVGEYTDTQYF. DNA for the CDR3: TGTGCCAGCAGCGTAGGAGAGTACACAGATACGCAGTATTTT.

This chain uses TRBV7-2 with TRBJ1-4; TRBD1 is a possible D gene (5 bases). In germline, CDR1 is SGHTA, CDR2 FQGNSA. V was shortened by 3 bases and J by 7 bases, with 12 bases between the two germline ends. There are 14 residues in the CDR3. CDR3 region: CASSFGAVFEKLFF. For the CDR3, the DNA is TGTGCCAGCAGCTTCGGGGCAGTCTTTGAAAAACTGTTTTTT.

This clone was counted once. The V call is TRBV6-4, the J call TRBJ2-1; TRBD2 matches at 7 bases. CDR3 size: 16 residues. Germline assignment: CDR1 MRHNA and CDR2 SNTAGT. Trimming cost V 6 bases and J 2 bases; bases outside gene matches: 10. The CDR3 DNA sequence: TGTGCCAGCAGCGAAGGACCCGGGGGGACCTACAATGAGCAGTTCTTC. This codes for CASSEGPGGTYNEQFF.

The chain employs TRBV28 and TRBJ1-2, with a weak D call TRBD1 (6 bases). CDR3 size: 15 residues. Trimming left V 2 bases short and J 5 bases short, with 15 bases between. Germline values: CDR1 MDHEN, CDR2 SYDVKM. The CDR3 sequence is CASSLGTSVRYGYTF. CDR3 in DNA: TGTGCCAGCAGTTTAGGGACATCCGTTCGATATGGCTACACCTTC.

This chain joins TRBV28 and TRBJ2-7; tentatively, D is TRBD1 (6 bases). Germline V gene lookup returns CDR1 MDHEN and CDR2 SYDVKM. The CDR3 consists of 14 residues. Trimming cost V 5 bases and J 2 bases, with 13 bases left between them. The chain's CDR3 is CASSRTRGTYEQYF. CDR3 coding DNA: TGTGCCAGCAGTCGGACCAGGGGAACCTACGAGCAGTACTTC.

This clone has a handful of counts. The chain couples TRBV19 to TRBJ1-1; no clear D gene. V gave up 8 bases and J gave up 3 bases, with 4 bases separating them. This CDR3 comprises 10 residues. Germline-derived CDR1 and CDR2 are LNHDA and SQIVND (reference sequence). The chain's CDR3 is CASRDTEAFF. CDR3 coding DNA: TGTGCCAGTCGAGACACTGAAGCTTTCTTT.

This chain links TRBV9 with TRBJ1-6, with a tentative D call TRBD1 (5 bases). With 5 bases removed from V and 9 bases from J, the gap between germline ends came to 15 bases. CDR3 length: 14 residues. The germline CDR1 and CDR2 sequences are SGDLS and YYNGEE. Here the CDR3 reads CASRAGGFGSPLHF. CDR3 nucleotide sequence: TGTGCCAGCAGGGCTGGGGGGTTCGGTTCACCCCTCCACTTT.

The V and J genes are TRBV20-1 and TRBJ2-5, with D hard to call. This CDR3 has 10 amino acids. Per germline, CDR1 DFQATT and CDR2 SNEGSKA (reference sequence). The V end was cut by 3 bases, the J end by 5 bases, with 4 bases between. The CDR3 region is CSASVETQYF. The CDR3 nucleotides read TGCAGTGCTAGTGTGGAGACCCAGTACTTC.

This chain links TRBV27 with TRBJ2-2; possible D gene TRBD1, 5 bases. Trimming took 6 bases from V and 1 from J, leaving 9 bases between them. The CDR3 runs 14 residues. Germline values: CDR1 MNHEY, CDR2 SMNVEV (reference sequence). The CDR3 DNA is TGTGCCAGCAGCTCAGGGTTGAACACCGGGGAGCTGTTTTTT. Its protein product is CASSSGLNTGELFF.

V and J are TRBV5-4 and TRBJ1-6; possible D gene TRBD1, 6 bases. The germline gives CDR1 SGHNT, CDR2 YYREEE (reference sequence). Trimming took 0 bases from V and 10 from J, leaving 20 bases between them. The CDR3 totals 17 residues. DNA of the CDR3: TGTGCCAGCAGCTTGGGAAGGAGGGAGCTGGGGGGCTCACCCCTCCACTTT. This translates into CASSLGRRELGGSPLHF.

This sequence joins TRBV5-6 and TRBJ2-3; 7 bases align to TRBD2. The germline V gene has CDR1 SGHDT and CDR2 YYEEEE. The CDR3 spans 16 residues. Unmatched junction bases numbered 13, after V lost 4 bases and J lost 5 bases. CDR3 protein: CASSPNGGEYGDTQYF. DNA of the CDR3: TGTGCCAGCAGCCCCAATGGGGGGGAATATGGAGATACGCAGTATTTT.

The V gene is TRBV19, the J gene TRBJ1-1, with a weak D call TRBD1 (6 bases). Trimming removed 5 bases from V and 10 bases from J, with 14 bases in between. The CDR3 totals 12 residues. Germline V gene lookup returns CDR1 LNHDA and CDR2 SQIVND (reference sequence). CDR3 residues: CASSWFRGAAFF. The CDR3 region has the DNA TGTGCCAGTAGTTGGTTCAGGGGTGCAGCTTTCTTT.

In this sample, this clone turned up once. V is TRBV4-2 and J is TRBJ1-2, with TRBD1 matching 7 bases. The V gene end was trimmed by 0 bases and the J gene end by 4 bases; junction bases not matched to a gene: 5. Germline values: CDR1 LGHNA, CDR2 YNFKEQ. This CDR3 contains 15 residues. CDR3 in amino acids: CASSQDYGTAYGYTF. The CDR3 DNA follows: TGTGCCAGCAGCCAAGATTACGGGACAGCCTATGGCTACACCTTC.

The chain employs TRBV10-3 and TRBJ1-6; D is perhaps TRBD1 (6 bases). Looked up from germline, CDR1 is ENHRY and CDR2 is SYGVKD. CDR3 length equals 15 residues. V was clipped by 3 bases and J by 9 bases, with 15 bases between them. CDR3 protein: CAISDERFRGSPLHF. In DNA form, the CDR3 reads TGTGCCATCAGTGACGAACGCTTCAGGGGTTCACCCCTCCACTTT.

V is TRBV9 and J is TRBJ2-2; possibly TRBD1 for D (5 bases). Germline CDR1 and CDR2: SGDLS and YYNGEE. Trimming shortened V by 3 bases and J by 0 bases, and 9 bases separated the two germline ends. The CDR3 extends over 15 amino acids. DNA for the CDR3: TGTGCCAGCAGCGCCCAGGGCCCGAACACCGGGGAGCTGTTTTTT. Translated: CASSAQGPNTGELFF.

This clone was recorded only once. The genes are TRBV30 and TRBJ2-3; the match to TRBD2 covers 7 bases. This CDR3 has 16 amino acids. Germline loops: CDR1 GTSNPN, CDR2 SVGIG (reference sequence). J was trimmed by 2 bases and V by 0 bases; bases with no gene match: 8. The CDR3 DNA reads as TGTGCCTGGAGTGTACAGGATAGCGGGCACACAGATACGCAGTATTTT. Residues: CAWSVQDSGHTDTQYF.

This clone was found once. The CDR3 DNA is TGTGCCAGCAGTGCGTCGGGGGGCACAGATACGCAGTATTTT. It yields the protein CASSASGGTDTQYF. The gene calls are TRBV28 and TRBJ2-3; D might be TRBD2 (6 bases). V lost 5 bases, J lost 1 base, and 10 bases lay in between. CDR1 is MDHEN, CDR2 SYDVKM, per germline. The CDR3 covers 14 residues.